Listed below are T cell receptor beta chains from one sample, sequenced in a study of beta chain features in type 1 diabetes. Clones were read by immunoSEQ multiplex PCR, and TCRdb kept only the in-frame ones, dropping some. The table includes 300,000 to 400,000 clones, roughly 14% detected once. The specimen sequenced was naive CD4+ T cells from blood. All receptors come from a woman aged 18-29 years with type 1 diabetes. Each CDR3 is given with its conserved first and last residue. Fields, in order: clone size, V gene, J gene, D gene, CDR3 protein, CDR3 DNA. The D gene is left open where the match is weak. Not every row has a clone size; where given, it reads once, few, many or a size class.

abundance: NA; v_gene: TRBV5-1; j_gene: TRBJ2-7; d_gene: TRBD2; CDR3aa: CASSLGLAELYEQYF; CDR3nt: TGCGCCAGCAGCTTGGGGCTAGCGGAACTCTACGAGCAGTACTTC
abundance: few; v_gene: TRBV5-6; j_gene: TRBJ2-1; d_gene: TRBD2; CDR3aa: CASSPRGTSGTTYNEQFF; CDR3nt: TGTGCCAGCAGCCCCAGGGGGACTAGCGGGACTACCTACAATGAGCAGTTCTTC
abundance: NA; v_gene: TRBV2; j_gene: TRBJ1-2; d_gene: NA; CDR3aa: CASRIRQAYGYTF; CDR3nt: TGTGCCAGCAGGATTAGACAGGCCTATGGCTACACCTTC
abundance: NA; v_gene: TRBV25-1; j_gene: TRBJ2-1; d_gene: TRBD1; CDR3aa: CASSEYRDRGNEQFF; CDR3nt: TGTGCCAGCAGTGAATATAGGGACAGGGGTAATGAGCAGTTCTTC
abundance: few; v_gene: TRBV29-1; j_gene: TRBJ2-2; d_gene: NA; CDR3aa: CSVLLANTGELFF; CDR3nt: TGCAGCGTTCTCCTCGCGAACACCGGGGAGCTGTTTTTT
abundance: few; v_gene: TRBV2; j_gene: TRBJ2-3; d_gene: NA; CDR3aa: CASSIREGSTDTQYF; CDR3nt: TGTGCCAGCAGTATACGAGAGGGTAGCACAGATACGCAGTATTTT
abundance: NA; v_gene: TRBV4-3; j_gene: TRBJ2-3; d_gene: NA; CDR3aa: CASSQDGAGELTDTQYF; CDR3nt: TGCGCCAGCAGCCAAGATGGGGCAGGGGAGTTGACAGATACGCAGTATTTT
abundance: NA; v_gene: TRBV18; j_gene: TRBJ1-1; d_gene: TRBD1; CDR3aa: CASSPQGQKPNTEAFF; CDR3nt: TGTGCCAGCTCCCCTCAGGGACAGAAACCGAACACTGAAGCTTTCTTT
abundance: few; v_gene: TRBV15; j_gene: TRBJ2-4; d_gene: NA; CDR3aa: CATSRDRQGNIQYF; CDR3nt: TGTGCCACCAGCAGAGATCGTCAGGGGAACATTCAGTACTTC
abundance: NA; v_gene: TRBV7-2; j_gene: TRBJ2-1; d_gene: NA; CDR3aa: CASSSEGWGWGQFF; CDR3nt: TGTGCCAGCAGCTCGGAGGGTTGGGGGTGGGGGCAGTTCTTC
abundance: NA; v_gene: TRBV30; j_gene: TRBJ2-7; d_gene: NA; CDR3aa: CAWSATYEQYF; CDR3nt: TGTGCCTGGAGTGCCACCTACGAGCAGTACTTC
abundance: NA; v_gene: TRBV28; j_gene: TRBJ1-2; d_gene: NA; CDR3aa: CASSLSTGHYGYTF; CDR3nt: TGTGCCAGCAGTTTATCCACAGGCCACTATGGCTACACCTTC
abundance: NA; v_gene: TRBV20-1; j_gene: TRBJ1-2; d_gene: TRBD1; CDR3aa: CSARTTGTYTF; CDR3nt: TGCAGTGCTCGCACGACAGGGACCTACACCTTC
abundance: NA; v_gene: TRBV27; j_gene: TRBJ1-1; d_gene: NA; CDR3aa: CATRDARLLNTEAFF; CDR3nt: TGTGCCACCCGAGATGCGAGGTTGTTGAACACTGAAGCTTTCTTT
abundance: NA; v_gene: TRBV28; j_gene: TRBJ2-1; d_gene: NA; CDR3aa: CASSLNLREQFF; CDR3nt: TGTGCCAGCAGTTTAAATCTCCGTGAGCAGTTCTTC
abundance: few; v_gene: TRBV7-6; j_gene: TRBJ2-5; d_gene: NA; CDR3aa: CASSLVGGETQYF; CDR3nt: TGTGCCAGCAGCTTAGTAGGCGGGGAGACCCAGTACTTC
abundance: NA; v_gene: TRBV20-1; j_gene: TRBJ2-5; d_gene: NA; CDR3aa: CSGLQETQYF; CDR3nt: TGCAGTGGACTTCAAGAGACCCAGTACTTC
abundance: NA; v_gene: TRBV11-2; j_gene: TRBJ2-1; d_gene: TRBD2; CDR3aa: CASSLGLAGGVNEQFF; CDR3nt: TGTGCCAGCAGCCTGGGACTAGCGGGAGGGGTCAATGAGCAGTTCTTC
abundance: few; v_gene: TRBV11-3; j_gene: TRBJ2-1; d_gene: NA; CDR3aa: CASSLQGGGQFF; CDR3nt: TGTGCCAGCAGCTTACAAGGCGGCGGACAGTTCTTC
abundance: NA; v_gene: TRBV19; j_gene: TRBJ1-2; d_gene: NA; CDR3aa: CASSILHRTLNYGYTF; CDR3nt: TGTGCCAGTAGTATCCTCCACAGGACGCTTAACTATGGCTACACCTTC
abundance: few; v_gene: TRBV16; j_gene: TRBJ2-5; d_gene: TRBD1; CDR3aa: CASSRQGQETQYF; CDR3nt: TGTGCCAGCAGTCGACAGGGGCAAGAGACCCAGTACTTC
abundance: few; v_gene: TRBV25-1; j_gene: TRBJ2-7; d_gene: NA; CDR3aa: CASSATIYEQYF; CDR3nt: TGTGCCAGCAGTGCCACTATCTACGAGCAGTACTTC
abundance: few; v_gene: TRBV2; j_gene: TRBJ2-1; d_gene: NA; CDR3aa: CASSEARGSYNEQFF; CDR3nt: TGTGCCAGCAGTGAAGCCCGCGGCTCCTACAATGAGCAGTTCTTC
abundance: NA; v_gene: TRBV7-9; j_gene: TRBJ1-5; d_gene: TRBD1; CDR3aa: CASSLVNDRASQPQHF; CDR3nt: TGTGCCAGCAGCTTAGTGAATGACAGGGCGAGTCAGCCCCAGCATTTT
abundance: NA; v_gene: TRBV29-1; j_gene: TRBJ1-1; d_gene: NA; CDR3aa: CSVERSGGITEAFF; CDR3nt: TGCAGCGTTGAAAGATCGGGGGGTATCACTGAAGCTTTCTTT
abundance: NA; v_gene: TRBV19; j_gene: TRBJ2-2; d_gene: NA; CDR3aa: CASSIERRSGELFF; CDR3nt: TGTGCCAGTAGTATAGAGCGGAGGTCCGGGGAGCTGTTTTTT
abundance: few; v_gene: TRBV30; j_gene: TRBJ2-5; d_gene: TRBD2; CDR3aa: CAWSPRGSGRYMGETQYF; CDR3nt: TGTGCCTGGAGCCCGAGGGGTAGCGGGAGGTATATGGGAGAGACCCAGTACTTC
abundance: NA; v_gene: TRBV13; j_gene: TRBJ2-7; d_gene: NA; CDR3aa: CASSLGRRRGDEQYF; CDR3nt: TGTGCCAGCAGCTTAGGACGGAGAAGAGGAGACGAGCAGTACTTC
abundance: NA; v_gene: TRBV4-3; j_gene: TRBJ2-1; d_gene: TRBD1; CDR3aa: CASSQRDRGGNEQFF; CDR3nt: TGCGCCAGCAGCCAAAGGGACAGGGGGGGCAATGAGCAGTTCTTC